This T cell receptor (beta chain) comes out of a study of regulatory T cells in long-lasting Graves disease. Arm-PCR of CDR3 regions and iRepertoire HTBI primers were used to build TCR beta libraries. TCRdb independently ran MiXCR on the multiplex PCR reads; one entry per CDR3 protein. The sample records about 290,000 distinct CDR3 sequences, 20% to 25% being singletons. This CDR3 spans 14 amino acids. The germline CDR1 and CDR2 sequences are MNHEY and SMNVEV (reference sequence). Between the trimmed V and J ends, which lost 5 bases and 11 bases, there was a span of 21 bases. As to time point: persistent/refractory GD, antithyroid drugs over 5 years with positive TRAb. Following extraction of RNA from PBMCs, that RNA was used to make the TCR library.

The receptor comes from a female donor with Graves disease. This chain uses TRBV27 with TRBJ1-1; perhaps TRBD1 as D (6 bases). The sample in question was peripheral blood mononuclear cells (PBMCs), obtained when the disease was refractory, from a patient treated with antithyroid drugs. The chain's CDR3 is CASSPKQGGFTAFF. DNA of the CDR3: TGTGCCAGCAGTCCGAAACAGGGTGGGTTTACGGCTTTCTTT.